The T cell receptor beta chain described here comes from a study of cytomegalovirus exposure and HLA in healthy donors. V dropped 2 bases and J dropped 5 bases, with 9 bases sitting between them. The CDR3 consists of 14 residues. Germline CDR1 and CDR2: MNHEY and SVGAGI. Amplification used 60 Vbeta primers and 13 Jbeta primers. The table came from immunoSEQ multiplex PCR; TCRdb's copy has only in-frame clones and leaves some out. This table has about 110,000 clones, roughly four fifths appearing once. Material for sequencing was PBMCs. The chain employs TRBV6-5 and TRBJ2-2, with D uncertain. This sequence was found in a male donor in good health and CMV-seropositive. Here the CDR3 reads CASSYPTKTGELFF. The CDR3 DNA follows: TGTGCCAGCAGTTACCCTACTAAAACCGGGGAGCTGTTTTTT.